This TCR beta chain was obtained from a study of T cells after yellow fever vaccination. Overall study: Preparation of fractions with low cell numbers was performed using SMART-Seq v4 Ultra Low Input. General study points: Only a minor proportion of clonotypes was detected across both CD4 and CD8 compartments. The secondary response was weaker, and its peak arrived faster, on day 5 versus 15.

V was shortened by 1 base and J by 3 bases, with 14 bases between the two germline ends. CDR1 is LGHNA, CDR2 YSLEER, per germline. This CDR3 has 16 residues. MiXCR was run by TCRdb on the 5' RACE reads, yielding one entry per CDR3 protein. Found here are around 320,000 distinct CDR3 sequences, about 4.5% of them singletons; the top ten hold roughly a fifth. Many counts were recorded for this clonotype. Its antigen is undetermined. The sequence was obtained from a man aged 18 to 35 who received the YFV17D yellow fever vaccine. The source material was PBMCs, sampled 15 days after the yellow fever booster vaccination. This chain connects TRBV4-3 to TRBJ2-3; D perhaps matches TRBD2 (7 bases). The chain's CDR3 is CASSQVGGAVTDTQYF. CDR3 nucleotides: TGCGCCAGCAGCCAAGTGGGGGGGGCGGTTACAGATACGCAGTATTTT.